Included here is one T cell receptor (beta chain) sequence, with context. Its specificity is not known. This entry comes from a study of early T cells in non-severe SARS-CoV-2 infection. Unique molecular identifiers were attached to individual cDNA molecules. TCRdb fed the 5' RACE reads into MiXCR, producing one record per CDR3 protein. This table holds tens of thousands of distinct CDR3 sequences, about 13% found once. Whole-study findings and limits: Matches to VDJdb favored anti-spike CD8 responses and missed private and CD4 specificities.

CDR3 length: 13 amino acids. V was trimmed by 4 bases and J by 3 bases, leaving 10 bases between them. The germline V gene has CDR1 LGHDT and CDR2 YNNKEL (reference sequence). The sample was whole blood. The origin of this receptor is an adult who was a healthcare worker with PCR-confirmed SARS-CoV-2 infection or an uninfected control (not recorded which). The genes are TRBV3-1 and TRBJ2-7; no clear D gene. The CDR3 spells CASSPAIVYEQYF. As DNA, the CDR3 is TGTGCCAGCAGCCCAGCCATAGTCTACGAGCAGTACTTC.